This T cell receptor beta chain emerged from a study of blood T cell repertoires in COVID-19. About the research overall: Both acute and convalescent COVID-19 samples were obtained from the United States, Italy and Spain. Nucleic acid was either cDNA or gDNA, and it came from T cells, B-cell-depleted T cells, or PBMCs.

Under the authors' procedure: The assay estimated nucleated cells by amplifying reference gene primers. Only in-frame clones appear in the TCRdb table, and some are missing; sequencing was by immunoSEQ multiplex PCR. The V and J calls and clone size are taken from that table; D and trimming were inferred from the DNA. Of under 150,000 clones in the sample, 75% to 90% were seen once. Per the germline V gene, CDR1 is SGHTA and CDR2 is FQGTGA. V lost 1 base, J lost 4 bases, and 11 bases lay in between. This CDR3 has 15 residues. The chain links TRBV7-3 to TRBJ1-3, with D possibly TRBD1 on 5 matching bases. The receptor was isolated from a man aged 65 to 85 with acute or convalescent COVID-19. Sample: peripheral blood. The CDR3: CASSLSRVKGNTIYF. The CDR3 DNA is TGTGCCAGCAGCTTAAGCAGGGTAAAAGGAAACACCATATATTTT.